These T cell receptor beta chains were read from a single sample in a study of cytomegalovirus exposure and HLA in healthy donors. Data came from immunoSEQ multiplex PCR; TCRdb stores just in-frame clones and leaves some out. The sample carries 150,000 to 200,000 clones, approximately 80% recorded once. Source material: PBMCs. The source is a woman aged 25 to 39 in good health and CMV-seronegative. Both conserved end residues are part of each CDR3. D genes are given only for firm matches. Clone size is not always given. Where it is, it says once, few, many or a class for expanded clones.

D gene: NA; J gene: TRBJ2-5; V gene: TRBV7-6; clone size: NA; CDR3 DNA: TGTGCCAGCAGCTTACGGCGGGAGACCCAGTACTTC; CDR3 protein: CASSLRRETQYF
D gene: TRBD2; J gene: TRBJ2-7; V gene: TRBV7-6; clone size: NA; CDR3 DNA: TGTGCCAGCAGCTTAGCGCGGGGGGAACAGTACTTC; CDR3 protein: CASSLARGEQYF
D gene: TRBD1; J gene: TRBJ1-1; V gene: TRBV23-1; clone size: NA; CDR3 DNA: TGCGCCAGCAGTCAACCAGATCCGGACAGGGACATTGAGGAGGGGAACACTGAAGCTTTCTTT; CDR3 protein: CASSQPDPDRDIEEGNTEAFF
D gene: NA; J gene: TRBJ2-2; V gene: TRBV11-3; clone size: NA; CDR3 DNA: TGTGCCAGCAGCTTAGGAGGTGATGGGGAGCTGTTTTTT; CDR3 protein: CASSLGGDGELFF
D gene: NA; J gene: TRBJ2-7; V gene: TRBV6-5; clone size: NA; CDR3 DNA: TGTGCCAGCAGTTACGCGGCTACCTACGAGCAGTACTTC; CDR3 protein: CASSYAATYEQYF
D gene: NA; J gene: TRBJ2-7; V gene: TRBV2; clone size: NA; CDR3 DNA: TGTGCCAGCAGTGAATCAGGGTGGTCCTACGAGCAGTACTTC; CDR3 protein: CASSESGWSYEQYF
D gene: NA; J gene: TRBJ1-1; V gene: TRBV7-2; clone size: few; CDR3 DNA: TGTGCCAGCAGGAGGGGGGGGCCGAGGGTTAGTGAAGCTTTCTTT; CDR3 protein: CASRRGGPRVSEAFF
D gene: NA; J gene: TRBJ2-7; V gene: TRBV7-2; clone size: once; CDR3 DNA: TGTGCCAGCAGCCCAGCGCGGACCGAGAGGGCCTACGAGCAGTACTTC; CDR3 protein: CASSPARTERAYEQYF
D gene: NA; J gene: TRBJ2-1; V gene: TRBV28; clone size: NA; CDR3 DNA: TGTGCCAGCAATCCCGCACAGGGCTACAATGAGCAGTTCTTC; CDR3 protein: CASNPAQGYNEQFF
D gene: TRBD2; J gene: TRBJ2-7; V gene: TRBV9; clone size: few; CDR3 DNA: TGTGCCAGCAGCGTAGGGCGGGGGAGGCACGAGCAGTACTTC; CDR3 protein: CASSVGRGRHEQYF
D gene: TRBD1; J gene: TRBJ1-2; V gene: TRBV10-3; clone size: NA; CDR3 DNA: TGTGCCATCAGTGACCCATACCGGGACAGGGCACCCTCCTATGGCTACACCTTC; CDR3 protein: CAISDPYRDRAPSYGYTF
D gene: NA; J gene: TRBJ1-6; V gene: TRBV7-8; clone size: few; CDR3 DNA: TGTGCCAGCAGCTTAACCAGGACAGATTCACCCCTCCACTTT; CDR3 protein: CASSLTRTDSPLHF
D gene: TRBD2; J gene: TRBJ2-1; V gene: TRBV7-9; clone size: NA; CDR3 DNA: TGTGCCAGCAGCTTGGGTCATGGGACTAGCGGATTTCACAATGAGCAGTTCTTC; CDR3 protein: CASSLGHGTSGFHNEQFF
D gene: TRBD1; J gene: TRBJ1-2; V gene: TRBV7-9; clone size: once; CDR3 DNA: TGTGCCAGCAGCTTAAGGGGGGACAGGGTCTATGGCTACACCTTC; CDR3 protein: CASSLRGDRVYGYTF
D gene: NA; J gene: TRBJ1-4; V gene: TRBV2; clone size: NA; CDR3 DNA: TGTGCCAGCAATACAGGAGAAAATGAAAAACTGTTTTTT; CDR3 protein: CASNTGENEKLFF
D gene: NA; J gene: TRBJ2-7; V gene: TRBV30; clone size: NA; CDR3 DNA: TGTGCCTGGAGTGCTGGGAGATACGAGCAGTACTTC; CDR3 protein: CAWSAGRYEQYF
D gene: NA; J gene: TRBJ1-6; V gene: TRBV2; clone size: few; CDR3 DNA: TGTGCCAGCAGTGATATGGGCAGGGGTAATTCACCCCTCCACTTT; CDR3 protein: CASSDMGRGNSPLHF
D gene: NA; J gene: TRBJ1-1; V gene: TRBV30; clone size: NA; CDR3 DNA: TGTGCCTGGAGTTTAAGCGCGAACACTGAAGCTTTCTTT; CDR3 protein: CAWSLSANTEAFF
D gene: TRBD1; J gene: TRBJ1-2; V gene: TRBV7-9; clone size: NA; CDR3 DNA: TGTGCCAGCAGCTTCACCGGGACAGCGTATGGCTACACCTTC; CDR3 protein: CASSFTGTAYGYTF